What follows are 13 T cell receptor beta chains derived from one specimen sequenced in a study of blood T cell repertoires in COVID-19. The data were produced by immunoSEQ multiplex PCR, yet TCRdb's version contains in-frame clones alone and is incomplete. The sample lists about 200,000 clones; roughly 79% were seen once. The specimen sequenced was peripheral blood. The receptors stem from a human donor with acute or convalescent COVID-19. The donor label of this sample is uncertain.

This clone was detected only a few times. The V call is TRBV19, the J call TRBJ1-1; D gene ambiguous. V gave up 4 bases and J gave up 0 bases, with 15 bases separating them. CDR1 is LNHDA, CDR2 SQIVND, per germline (reference sequence). CDR3 length equals 16 residues. CDR3 nucleotides: TGTGCCAGTAGTACCCCCCCGAGTTTGATGAACACTGAAGCTTTCTTT. It yields the protein CASSTPPSLMNTEAFF.

The chain couples TRBV9 to TRBJ2-1, with a weak D call TRBD1 (5 bases). The germline CDR1 and CDR2 sequences are SGDLS and YYNGEE. Trimming took 6 bases from V and 3 from J, leaving 16 bases between them. This CDR3 is built from 15 residues. DNA for the CDR3: TGTGCCAGCAACCCCATGGGGCAGAACTACAATGAGCAGTTCTTC. Translated, it gives CASNPMGQNYNEQFF. Together with reference TRBV9 and TRBJ2-1, the CDR3 gives the full variable domain: DSGVTQTPKHLITATGQRVTLRCSPRSGDLSVYWYQQSLDQGLQFLIQYYNGEERAKGNILERFSAQQFPDLHSELNLSSLELGDSALYFCASNPMGQNYNEQFFGPGTRLTVL.

There are a few counts of this clone. V is TRBV7-9 and J is TRBJ1-3; 7 bases align to TRBD1. This CDR3 is built from 16 residues. V was clipped by 2 bases and J by 2 bases; unmatched bases: 6. Germline CDR1 SEHNR, CDR2 FQNEAQ (reference sequence). CDR3 in amino acids: CASSLQAGGTGNTIYF. In nucleotides, the CDR3 is TGTGCCAGCAGCTTACAGGCAGGGGGAACTGGAAACACCATATATTTT.

This clone was counted a single time. This sample includes further DNA sequences coding for the same CDR3. CDR3 loop: CASSPGQGASYEQYF. CDR3 in DNA: TGTGCCAGCTCACCAGGGCAGGGGGCCTCCTACGAGCAGTACTTC. This chain uses TRBV18 with TRBJ2-7; 8 positions agree with TRBD1. Germline V gives CDR1 KGHSH, CDR2 LQKENI. The CDR3 consists of 15 residues. Unmatched junction bases numbered 3, after V lost 2 bases and J lost 0 bases.

The chain is built from TRBV14 and TRBJ2-5, with TRBD2 matching 9 bases. Germline assignment: CDR1 SGHDN and CDR2 FVKESK. Germline trimming cut 4 bases from V and 4 bases from J; bases unmatched to any gene: 10. This CDR3 has 16 residues. The CDR3 coding sequence is TGTGCCAGCAGCCCGACGGGGGGTAGCGGGAGAGAGACCCAGTACTTC. Its protein product is CASSPTGGSGRETQYF.

The genes are TRBV3-1 (or the pseudogene TRBV3-2) and TRBJ2-3, with 7 bases matching TRBD2. CDR1 is LGHDT and CDR2 is YNNKEL in the germline V gene (reference sequence). CDR3 length: 16 residues. The junction had 6 bases not matched to a gene; V was cut back by 1 base and J by 2 bases. CDR3: CASSQVGREFTDTQYF. CDR3 nucleotides: TGTGCCAGCAGCCAAGTTGGGCGGGAGTTCACAGATACGCAGTATTTT.

The CDR3 protein is CASGRQVGTEAFF. CDR3 in DNA: TGTGCTAGTGGCCGGCAGGTGGGCACTGAAGCTTTCTTT. This chain uses TRBV12-5 with TRBJ1-1; D unclear. This CDR3 has 13 amino acids. The germline CDR1 and CDR2 sequences are LGHNT and FRNRAP. Trimming pared 6 bases from V and 4 bases from J, leaving 12 bases between.

The table lists this clone with a count of one. The chain joins TRBV4-1 to TRBJ1-4; tentatively, D is TRBD1 (6 bases). This CDR3 contains 15 residues. CDR1 is MGHRA, CDR2 YSYEKL, per germline. The V end was cut by 4 bases, the J end by 7 bases, with 16 bases between. CDR3 in amino acids: CASSPITGRGEKLFF. In DNA, the CDR3 is TGCGCCAGCAGCCCAATTACGGGCAGGGGTGAAAAACTGTTTTTT.

In this sample, this clone turned up once. The V gene is TRBV6-5, the J gene TRBJ2-6; no reliable D call. The CDR3 totals 16 residues. Deletions cut 0 bases from V and 0 bases from J, with 6 bases between. CDR1 is MNHEY, CDR2 SVGAGI, per germline. The CDR3 reads CASSYSHFSGANVLTF. The CDR3 nucleotides are TGTGCCAGCAGTTACTCCCACTTCTCTGGGGCCAACGTCCTGACTTTC.

Turning to this clone: This sample includes further DNA sequences coding for the same CDR3. The J gene is TRBJ1-5, the V gene TRBV3-1 (or the pseudogene TRBV3-2); D is ambiguous. V was cut by 1 base and J by 4 bases, with 5 bases left in between. Germline V CDR1 and CDR2: LGHDT, YNNKEL (reference sequence). The CDR3 sequence is 13 residues long. CDR3 sequence reads: CASSQGLNQPQHF. Here the CDR3 DNA reads TGTGCCAGCAGCCAAGGTCTGAATCAGCCCCAGCATTTT.

CDR3 sequence: CASSWGQLNTGELFF. As DNA, the CDR3 is TGTGCCAGCAGCTGGGGACAGTTGAACACCGGGGAGCTGTTTTTT. The V and J genes are TRBV7-6 and TRBJ2-2; 7 positions agree with TRBD1. The CDR3 covers 15 residues. Germline-derived CDR1 and CDR2 are SGHVS and FNYEAQ. J gave up 1 base and V 4 bases, and 3 bases lay outside the gene matches.

About this clone itself: Because the CDR3's place on the DNA is in doubt, the DNA is left out and the CDR3 is given as listed by TCRdb. V usage is TRBV12-1 and J usage is TRBJ2-6; the DNA was not compared with TRBD2, the D call given in the table. TRBV12-1 is listed as a pseudogene. Ends included, the CDR3 has 17 residues. CDR3 residues: CASSFVAGGSGANVLTF.

The chain has TRBV19 and TRBJ1-2, with 9 bases fitting TRBD1. V was clipped by 5 bases and J by 8 bases; unmatched bases: 6. From germline, CDR1 is LNHDA and CDR2 SQIVND (reference sequence). CDR3 length: 13 amino acids. The CDR3 DNA is TGTGCCAGTAGTTCAAGGGACAGGGAGGGCTACACCTTC. Translated, it gives CASSSRDREGYTF.